The 16 T cell receptor beta chains below all came from one sample that was sequenced in a study of T cells in Graves' hyperthyroidism and ophthalmopathy. RNA transcripts served as the template for amplifying TCR beta CDR3 regions. During a first-round RT-PCR of the TCR CDR3, the HTBI primer set was used. TCRdb reprocessed the multiplex PCR reads with MiXCR, giving one entry per CDR3 protein. This table has 400,000 to 500,000 distinct CDR3 sequences, about an eighth appearing once. Material for sequencing was blood. The source is a woman aged 18-30 years with Graves' hyperthyroidism.

This clonotype was seen repeatedly, ten times or more. The V call is TRBV9, the J call TRBJ1-1; D is ambiguous. The CDR3 is 16 amino acids. Trimming removed 0 bases from V and 1 base from J, with 13 bases in between. Germline CDR1 and CDR2: SGDLS and YYNGEE. CDR3 residues: CASSVGGGSGNTEAFF. CDR3 nucleotide sequence: TGTGCCAGCAGCGTAGGGGGTGGGTCGGGGAACACTGAAGCTTTCTTT.

This clonotype turned up a few times. The junction departs from germline at one end; a sequencing error may be responsible. This rearrangement joins TRBV11-2 to TRBJ1-6, with D tentatively TRBD1 (6 bases). This CDR3 is built from 16 residues. The germline V gene has CDR1 SGHAT and CDR2 FQNNGV. CDR3 bases: TGTGCCAGCAGCTTGCGACAGGACTCCTGTAATTCACCCCTGCACTTT. As protein: CASSLRQDSCNSPLHF.

This clonotype occurred many times. V gene TRBV25-1 combines with J gene TRBJ1-4; D possibly corresponds to TRBD1 (6 bases). The V end lost 1 base, the J end lost 5 bases, and 11 bases lay between the germline ends. The CDR3 sequence is 15 residues long. Per germline, CDR1 MGHDK and CDR2 SYGVNS. The CDR3 loop is CASSEFGGENEKLFF. CDR3 DNA: TGTGCCAGCAGTGAATTCGGGGGCGAAAATGAAAAACTGTTTTTT. Variable domain in full (rest from reference TRBV25-1 and TRBJ1-4): EADIYQTPRYLVIGTGKKITLECSQTMGHDKMYWYQQDPGMELHLIHYSYGVNSTEKGDLSSESTVSRIRTEHFPLTLESARPSHTSQYLCASSEFGGENEKLFFGSGTQLSVL.

This clonotype was seen at least ten times. The V and J genes are TRBV3-1 and TRBJ2-6; no firm D call. The germline V and J ends were trimmed by 1 base and 4 bases, with 5 bases remaining between them. The CDR3 is made up of 14 amino acids. From germline, CDR1 is LGHDT and CDR2 YNNKEL (reference sequence). CDR3 loop: CASSQGVGANVLTF. In DNA, the CDR3 is TGTGCCAGCAGCCAAGGGGTGGGGGCCAACGTCCTGACTTTC.

As regards this clonotype: A read error may be the cause here, since a much bigger clone is one base away. This sequence joins TRBV2 and TRBJ1-6; D gene uncertain. Trimming pared 3 bases from V and 0 bases from J, leaving 12 bases between. From germline, CDR1 is SNHLY and CDR2 FYNNEI. This CDR3 comprises 17 residues. CDR3 bases: TGTGCCAGCAGTGATAGTGCTGCGGGCTCCTATAATTCACCCCTCCACTTT. Translating gives CASSDSAAGSYNSPLHF.

This clonotype was found many times. The chain couples TRBV20-1 to TRBJ2-5; TRBD2 is a possible D gene (6 bases). CDR1 is DFQATT and CDR2 is SNEGSKA in the germline V gene (reference sequence). There are 16 residues in the CDR3. The V and J ends lost 0 bases and 10 bases respectively, with 24 bases between them. The CDR3 nucleotides are TGCAGTGCTAGAGATGAAGGGGCGGGGATCCCAGAGGTCCAGTACTTC. Its protein is CSARDEGAGIPEVQYF.

This clonotype was observed many times. The chain combines TRBV12-3 or TRBV12-4 with TRBJ2-1; D remains unclear. This CDR3 is built from 15 residues. With 2 bases removed from V and 8 bases from J, the gap between germline ends came to 16 bases. CDR3 sequence reads: CASSLNHALGYEQFF. In nucleotides, the CDR3 is TGTGCCAGCAGTTTAAACCATGCCTTAGGATATGAGCAGTTCTTC.

The chain combines TRBV14 with TRBJ1-1; no clear D gene. The CDR3 length is 15 residues. CDR1 is SGHDN and CDR2 is FVKESK in the germline V gene. Trimming removed 3 bases from V and 4 bases from J, with 15 bases in between. CDR3: CASSQASGLFTEAFF. The CDR3 nucleotides read TGTGCCAGCAGCCAGGCCTCCGGACTGTTCACTGAAGCTTTCTTT.

This sequence joins TRBV12-3 or TRBV12-4 and TRBJ1-2; D is perhaps TRBD1 (5 bases). Trimming took off 4 bases at V and 6 bases at J, with 12 bases between the two ends. This CDR3 comprises 13 residues. CDR3 nucleotides: TGTGCCAGCAGTTCGTGGCAGGGAAATGGCTACACCTTC. This codes for CASSSWQGNGYTF.

There are many counts of this clonotype. This chain links TRBV9 with TRBJ2-5; the D gene is possibly TRBD2 (5 bases). CDR1 and CDR2 from the germline V gene are SGDLS and YYNGEE. The CDR3 consists of 13 residues. The ends were cut back, 2 bases at V and 5 bases at J, with 10 bases in the middle. The CDR3 region is CASSVVGGETQYF. CDR3 sequence (DNA): TGTGCCAGCAGCGTTGTGGGCGGGGAGACCCAGTACTTC.

In this sample, this clonotype turned up many times. The chain recombines TRBV5-4 with TRBJ1-2; D unclear. The CDR3 is 13 residues long. Trimming cost V 4 bases and J 2 bases, with 9 bases left between them. Per the germline V gene, CDR1 is SGHNT and CDR2 is YYREEE (reference sequence). CDR3 residues: CASSTQKNYGYTF. The CDR3 DNA sequence: TGTGCCAGCAGCACTCAAAAAAACTATGGCTACACCTTC.

In regard to this clonotype: A much larger clone sits a single nucleotide away, making a read error possible. This chain connects TRBV11-2 to TRBJ2-4; D gene ambiguous. The ends were cut back, 2 bases at V and 9 bases at J, with 11 bases in the middle. In germline, CDR1 is SGHAT, CDR2 FQNNGV. The CDR3 has 13 amino acids. The CDR3 bases are TGTGCCAGCAGCTTAACCGGCAGGTGCATTCAGTACTTC. Its protein product is CASSLTGRCIQYF.

V gene TRBV27 combines with J gene TRBJ2-2; 8 bases are a match to TRBD2. J lost 9 bases, V lost 2 bases, and 5 bases had no gene match. In germline, CDR1 is MNHEY, CDR2 SMNVEV (reference sequence). The length of the CDR3 is 14 residues. CDR3 in DNA: TGTGCCAGCAGTTTACTCAGCGGGAGCTGGGAGCTGTTTTTT. Its protein product is CASSLLSGSWELFF.

This chain uses TRBV27 with TRBJ1-5; possible D gene TRBD1, 5 bases. The germline V and J ends were trimmed by 4 bases and 6 bases, with 10 bases remaining between them. The CDR3 has 13 residues. In germline, CDR1 is MNHEY, CDR2 SMNVEV (reference sequence). In DNA, the CDR3 is TGTGCCAGCAGTTGGGGACTGCGTCAGCCCCAGCATTTT. Protein product: CASSWGLRQPQHF.

The table lists this clonotype with many counts. This sequence joins TRBV2 and TRBJ2-1; 8 bases match TRBD2. The CDR3 consists of 14 residues. The germline CDR1 and CDR2 sequences are SNHLY and FYNNEI. Losses at the gene ends were 8 bases for V and 5 bases for J; bases not matched to a gene: 8. CDR3 sequence reads: CASWGAGGNNEQFF. DNA for the CDR3: TGTGCCAGCTGGGGGGCGGGGGGTAACAATGAGCAGTTCTTC.

In its sample, this clonotype was seen many times. This chain joins TRBV20-1 and TRBJ1-2; possible D gene TRBD1, 5 bases. Germline lookup yields CDR1 DFQATT and CDR2 SNEGSKA (reference sequence). Deletions cut 3 bases from V and 8 bases from J, with 10 bases between. This CDR3 has 11 amino acids. The CDR3 DNA sequence: TGCAGTGCTAGCAGGGACGGGGGCTACACCTTC. Its translation is CSASRDGGYTF.